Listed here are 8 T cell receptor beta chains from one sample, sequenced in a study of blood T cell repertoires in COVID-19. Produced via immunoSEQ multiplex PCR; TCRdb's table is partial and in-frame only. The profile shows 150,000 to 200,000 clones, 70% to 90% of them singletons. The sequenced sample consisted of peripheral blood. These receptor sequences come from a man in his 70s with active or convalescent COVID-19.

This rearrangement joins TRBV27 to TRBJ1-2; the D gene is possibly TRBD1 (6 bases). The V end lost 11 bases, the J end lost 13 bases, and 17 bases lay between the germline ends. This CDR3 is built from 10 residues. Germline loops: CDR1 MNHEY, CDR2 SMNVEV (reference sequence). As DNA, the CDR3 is TGTGCCGCCGGCGGGGGCGCTTCCACCTTC. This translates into CAAGGGASTF.

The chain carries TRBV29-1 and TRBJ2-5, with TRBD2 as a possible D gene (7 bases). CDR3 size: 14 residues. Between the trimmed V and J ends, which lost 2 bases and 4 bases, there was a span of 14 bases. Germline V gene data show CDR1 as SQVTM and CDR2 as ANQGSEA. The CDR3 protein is CSVERGGYGETQYF. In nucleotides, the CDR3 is TGCAGCGTTGAACGCGGGGGCTACGGAGAGACCCAGTACTTC.

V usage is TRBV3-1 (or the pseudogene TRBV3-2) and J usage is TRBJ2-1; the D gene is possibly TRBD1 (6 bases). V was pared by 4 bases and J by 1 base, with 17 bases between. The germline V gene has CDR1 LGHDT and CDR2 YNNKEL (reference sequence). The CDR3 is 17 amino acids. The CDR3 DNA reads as TGTGCCAGCAGCCCGTCCGGGACACCCTTATCCTACAATGAGCAGTTCTTC. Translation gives CASSPSGTPLSYNEQFF.

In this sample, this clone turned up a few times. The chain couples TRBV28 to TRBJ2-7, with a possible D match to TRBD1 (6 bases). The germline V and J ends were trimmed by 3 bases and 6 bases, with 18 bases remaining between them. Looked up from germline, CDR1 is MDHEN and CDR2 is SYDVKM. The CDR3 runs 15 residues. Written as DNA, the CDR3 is TGTGCCAGCAGTTTTTCCCCAGGGGAGCTGGGCGAGCAGTACTTC. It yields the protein CASSFSPGELGEQYF.

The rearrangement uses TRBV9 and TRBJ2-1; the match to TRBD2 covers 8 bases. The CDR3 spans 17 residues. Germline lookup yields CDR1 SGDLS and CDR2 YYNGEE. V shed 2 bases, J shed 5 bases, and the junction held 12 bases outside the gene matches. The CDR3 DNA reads TGTGCCAGCAGCGTTTCAACGTCCCCAGCGGGGGACAATGAGCAGTTCTTC. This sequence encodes CASSVSTSPAGDNEQFF. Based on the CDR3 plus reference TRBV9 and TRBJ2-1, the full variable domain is DSGVTQTPKHLITATGQRVTLRCSPRSGDLSVYWYQQSLDQGLQFLIQYYNGEERAKGNILERFSAQQFPDLHSELNLSSLELGDSALYFCASSVSTSPAGDNEQFFGPGTRLTVL.

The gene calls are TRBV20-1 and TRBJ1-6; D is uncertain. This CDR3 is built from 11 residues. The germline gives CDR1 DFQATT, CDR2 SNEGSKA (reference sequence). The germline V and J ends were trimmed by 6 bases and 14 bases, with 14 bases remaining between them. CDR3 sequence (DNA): TGCAGTGCCCCATGGGCTGAGACCCTCCACTTT. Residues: CSAPWAETLHF.

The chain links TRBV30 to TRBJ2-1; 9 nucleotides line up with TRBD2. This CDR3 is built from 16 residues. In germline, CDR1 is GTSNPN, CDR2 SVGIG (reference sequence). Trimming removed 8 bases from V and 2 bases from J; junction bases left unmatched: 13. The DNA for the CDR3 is TGTGCCAGAAACGATCCGGAGCGGGGGGCCTACAATGAGCAGTTCTTC. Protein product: CARNDPERGAYNEQFF.

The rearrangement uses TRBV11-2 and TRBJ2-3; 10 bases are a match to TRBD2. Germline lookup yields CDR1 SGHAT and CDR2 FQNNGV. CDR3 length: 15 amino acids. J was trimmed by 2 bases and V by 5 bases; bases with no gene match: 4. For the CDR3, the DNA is TGTGCCAGCAGCCGGACTAGCGGAAACACAGATACGCAGTATTTT. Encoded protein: CASSRTSGNTDTQYF.